The 28 T cell receptor beta chains below come from one sample, sequenced in a study of blood T cell repertoires in COVID-19. Repertoires were generated with immunoSEQ multiplex PCR, while TCRdb's copy carries only in-frame clones and drops some. Among about 200,000 clones listed, around four fifths were seen once. Sequences were obtained from peripheral blood. These receptors were collected from a woman in her seventies with COVID-19, enrolled during active disease.

This chain joins TRBV7-2 and TRBJ1-5, with D perhaps matching TRBD1 (6 bases). Deletions cut 5 bases from V and 5 bases from J, with 10 bases between. From germline, CDR1 is SGHTA and CDR2 FQGNSA. This CDR3 comprises 13 residues. The CDR3 loop reads CASSQGQYQPQHF. CDR3 nucleotides: TGTGCCAGCAGCCAAGGACAGTATCAGCCCCAGCATTTT.

This chain connects TRBV19 to TRBJ2-7, with D maybe TRBD2 (6 bases). Deletions cut 3 bases from V and 1 base from J, with 13 bases between. CDR1 and CDR2 (germline): LNHDA, SQIVND (reference sequence). CDR3 length equals 15 residues. In DNA form, the CDR3 reads TGTGCCAGTAGTATGGGCGGGATTGGGTCCTACGAGCAGTACTTC. Its protein is CASSMGGIGSYEQYF. Using reference TRBV19 and TRBJ2-7 for the parts outside the CDR3, the full variable domain is DGGITQSPKYLFRKEGQNVTLSCEQNLNHDAMYWYRQDPGQGLRLIYYSQIVNDFQKGDIAEGYSVSREKKESFPLTVTSAQKNPTAFYLCASSMGGIGSYEQYFGPGTRLTVT.

The rearrangement joins TRBV5-4 to TRBJ2-7; 11 bases match TRBD2. Trimming took 3 bases from V and 1 from J; bases not matched to a gene: 9. CDR3 length: 17 residues. Germline CDR1 reads SGHNT; CDR2 reads YYREEE (reference sequence). This CDR3 is CASSSFLSGRESYEQYF. Here the CDR3 DNA reads TGTGCCAGCAGCTCATTTCTTAGCGGGAGGGAATCCTACGAGCAGTACTTC.

This clone was detected only once. The chain employs TRBV14 and TRBJ2-2; 7 bases match TRBD1. The germline CDR1 and CDR2 sequences are SGHDN and FVKESK. The CDR3 contains 17 residues. The ends lost 3 bases at V and 0 bases at J; junction bases unmatched: 7. The CDR3 spells CASSHILGGANTGELFF. The CDR3 region has the DNA TGTGCCAGCAGCCACATCTTAGGGGGCGCGAACACCGGGGAGCTGTTTTTT.

The chain links TRBV24-1 to TRBJ1-2, with 9 bases lining up with TRBD1. The V segment lost 4 bases and the J segment 7 bases; nucleotides outside the gene matches: 6. The CDR3 is 14 residues long. Germline-derived CDR1 and CDR2 are KGHDR and SFDVKD. The CDR3 spells CATSDRTGDRGYTF. CDR3 DNA: TGTGCCACCAGTGACCGGACAGGGGATCGTGGCTACACCTTC.

The chain uses TRBV18 and TRBJ1-1; 12 bases agree with TRBD1. CDR3 length equals 17 residues. V dropped 3 bases and J dropped 10; count of bases not matched to a gene: 15. Germline assignment: CDR1 KGHSH and CDR2 LQKENI. CDR3 in DNA: TGTGCCAGCTCACCTCCGGGACAGGGGGCTTACGGGAAGGGAGCTTTCTTT. It yields the protein CASSPPGQGAYGKGAFF.

This clone was detected once. The V call is TRBV5-8, the J call TRBJ1-4; D is ambiguous. The CDR3 has 13 residues. V was cut by 2 bases and J by 7 bases, with 9 bases left in between. In germline, CDR1 is SGHTS, CDR2 YDEGEE. CDR3 loop: CASSLVRAEKLFF. The CDR3 DNA reads as TGTGCCAGCAGCTTAGTGAGGGCTGAAAAACTGTTTTTT.

The chain uses TRBV7-2 and TRBJ1-2; 7 bases match TRBD1. The CDR3 runs 15 residues. Germline CDR1 and CDR2: SGHTA and FQGNSA. V trimming: 1 base; J trimming: 7 bases; junction bases outside the gene matches: 9. DNA for the CDR3: TGTGCCAGCAGCTTAGAATCTAGGGCAGGGGGTGGCTACACCTTC. This translates into CASSLESRAGGGYTF. Full variable domain (outside the CDR3, taken from reference TRBV7-2 and TRBJ1-2): GAGVSQSPSNKVTEKGKDVELRCDPISGHTALYWYRQSLGQGLEFLIYFQGNSAPDKSGLPSDRFSAERTGGSVSTLTIQRTQQEDSAVYLCASSLESRAGGGYTFGSGTRLTVV.

The V gene is TRBV14, the J gene TRBJ1-1, with D tentatively TRBD1 (5 bases). The V end was cut by 0 bases, the J end by 3 bases, with 11 bases between. The germline CDR1 and CDR2 sequences are SGHDN and FVKESK. CDR3 length: 15 residues. The CDR3 nucleotides read TGTGCCAGCAGCCAAGAACAGGTCCGTTACACTGAAGCTTTCTTT. The encoded protein is CASSQEQVRYTEAFF.

The V gene is TRBV7-2, the J gene TRBJ1-4; no clear D gene. CDR3 length: 13 amino acids. Trimming shortened V by 5 bases and J by 10 bases, and 14 bases separated the two germline ends. Germline assignment: CDR1 SGHTA and CDR2 FQGNSA. As DNA, the CDR3 is TGTGCCAGCAGCCAGACCACCGAGGGAAAACTGTTTTTT. It encodes CASSQTTEGKLFF.

The chain combines TRBV10-3 with TRBJ2-2, with 7 bases fitting TRBD1. The CDR3 is 15 amino acids. Germline CDR1 and CDR2: ENHRY and SYGVKD. J was trimmed by 0 bases and V by 6 bases; bases with no gene match: 4. The CDR3 loop is CAIRGDSANTGELFF. As DNA, the CDR3 is TGTGCCATCAGGGGGGACAGCGCGAACACCGGGGAGCTGTTTTTT.

The chain carries TRBV11-2 and TRBJ1-1, with 11 bases that match TRBD1. J lost 10 bases, V lost 5 bases, and 12 bases had no gene match. The CDR3 extends over 15 amino acids. CDR1 SGHAT and CDR2 FQNNGV come from the germline V gene. CDR3 nucleotides: TGTGCCAGCAGCCTAGGACAGGGGGCGGCGTCCGGAGCTTTCTTT. Its translation is CASSLGQGAASGAFF.

The V call is TRBV6-2 or TRBV6-3, the J call TRBJ1-5; the match to TRBD1 covers 11 bases. Germline lookup yields CDR1 MNHEY and CDR2 SVGEGT. V lost 5 bases, J lost 7 bases, and 10 bases stayed unmatched. This CDR3 region has 16 residues. The CDR3 loop reads CASSKSRTGGEQPQHF. The CDR3 DNA follows: TGTGCCAGCAGTAAGTCCAGGACAGGGGGCGAGCAGCCCCAGCATTTT.

This chain connects TRBV9 to TRBJ1-3; 7 bases are shared with TRBD1. Germline CDR1 is SGDLS and CDR2 is YYNGEE. The junction had 11 bases not matched to a gene; V was cut back by 4 bases and J by 7 bases. There are 15 residues in the CDR3. The CDR3 is CASSQAQGRGNTIYF. The CDR3, as DNA: TGTGCCAGCAGCCAAGCACAGGGGCGCGGGAACACCATATATTTT.

The gene calls are TRBV5-4 and TRBJ2-7; 11 bases fit TRBD2. Germline CDR1 SGHNT, CDR2 YYREEE (reference sequence). Trimming at V came to 4 bases and at J to 6 bases, leaving 12 bases not matched to a gene. The CDR3 runs 16 residues. The CDR3 DNA reads TGTGCCAGCAGCCTGGGGCCTAGCGGGAGGCTAACCGAGCAGTACTTC. Translation gives CASSLGPSGRLTEQYF.

This CDR3 reads CASSWGQDVYEQYF. The CDR3 bases are TGCGCCAGCAGCTGGGGACAGGACGTCTACGAGCAGTACTTC. The J gene is TRBJ2-7, the V gene TRBV5-1; TRBD1 matches at 8 bases. Germline CDR1 reads SGHRS; CDR2 reads YFSETQ. V was pared by 3 bases and J by 3 bases, with 5 bases of the junction left unmatched. The CDR3 has 14 amino acids.

The genes are TRBV12-3 or TRBV12-4 and TRBJ2-7, with D maybe TRBD2 (5 bases). V lost 8 bases and J 0 bases, leaving 8 bases between the germline ends. The CDR3 runs to 12 residues. CDR3: CASATNSYEQYF. Here the CDR3 DNA reads TGTGCCAGCGCGACTAACTCCTACGAGCAGTACTTC.

The chain is built from TRBV5-6 and TRBJ2-7, with 8 bases identical to TRBD1. Germline trimming cut 4 bases from V and 7 bases from J; bases unmatched to any gene: 7. This CDR3 has 13 amino acids. The V gene's germline CDR1 is SGHDT and CDR2 YYEEEE. CDR3 DNA: TGTGCCAGCAGCCGGGGACAGGAGAGAGAGCAGTACTTC. Residues: CASSRGQEREQYF.

This clone was recorded once. The chain employs TRBV27 and TRBJ2-1, with TRBD2 identical over 13 bases. The V gene's germline CDR1 is MNHEY and CDR2 SMNVEV (reference sequence). The CDR3 totals 17 residues. V lost 6 bases to trimming and J lost 5 bases; unmatched junction nucleotides: 10. The CDR3 coding sequence is TGTGCCAGCAGCTACACCCTGGGGACTAGCGGGAACAATGAGCAGTTCTTC. It codes for CASSYTLGTSGNNEQFF.

The V call is TRBV28, the J call TRBJ1-2; the match to TRBD1 covers 9 bases. Per germline, CDR1 MDHEN and CDR2 SYDVKM. Trimming at V came to 4 bases and at J to 7 bases, leaving 7 bases not matched to a gene. The length of the CDR3 is 14 residues. The CDR3 sequence is CASSWGQGVVGYTF. CDR3 bases: TGTGCCAGCAGTTGGGGACAGGGAGTAGTTGGCTACACCTTC.

This clone appeared once. The V and J genes are TRBV3-1 (or the pseudogene TRBV3-2) and TRBJ1-4; unclear D gene. The CDR3 runs to 14 residues. Germline assignment: CDR1 LGHDT and CDR2 YNNKEL (reference sequence). Trimming removed 5 bases from V and 5 bases from J, with 12 bases in between. The CDR3 DNA follows: TGTGCCAGCAGCTCCGTAGCGGTAAATGAAAAACTGTTTTTT. This codes for CASSSVAVNEKLFF.

This clone appeared a single time. The V and J genes are TRBV11-2 and TRBJ2-5, with D unresolved. In germline, CDR1 is SGHAT, CDR2 FQNNGV. Trimming took off 0 bases at V and 6 bases at J, with 11 bases between the two ends. The CDR3 is 14 residues long. In DNA form, the CDR3 reads TGTGCCAGCAGCTTAGATGGAGTTGTGCAGACCCAGTACTTC. Protein: CASSLDGVVQTQYF.

The chain links TRBV19 to TRBJ1-5; no reliable D call. The CDR3 length is 13 residues. CDR1 is LNHDA, CDR2 SQIVND, per germline (reference sequence). V was clipped by 7 bases and J by 0 bases, with 7 bases between them. Here the CDR3 reads CASNEYSNQPQHF. The CDR3 bases are TGTGCCAGTAATGAGTATAGCAATCAGCCCCAGCATTTT. The full variable domain, in which reference TRBV19 and TRBJ1-5 provide the parts outside the CDR3, is DGGITQSPKYLFRKEGQNVTLSCEQNLNHDAMYWYRQDPGQGLRLIYYSQIVNDFQKGDIAEGYSVSREKKESFPLTVTSAQKNPTAFYLCASNEYSNQPQHFGDGTRLSIL.

The chain carries TRBV28 and TRBJ1-5; D may be TRBD1 (6 bases). The CDR3 loop spans 16 amino acids. Germline CDR1 reads MDHEN; CDR2 reads SYDVKM. Trimming shortened V by 3 bases and J by 6 bases, and 18 bases separated the two germline ends. The CDR3 DNA is TGTGCCAGCAGTTTCCCCGGGTCCCTAGGGGGTCAGCCCCAGCATTTT. Translation gives CASSFPGSLGGQPQHF.

The CDR3 nucleotides read TGTGCCAGCAGACGGGGACTAGCTAACAATGAGCAGTTCTTC. It yields the protein CASRRGLANNEQFF. This chain uses TRBV6-5 with TRBJ2-1; 9 nucleotides line up with TRBD2. Per the germline V gene, CDR1 is MNHEY and CDR2 is SVGAGI. The CDR3 has 14 amino acids. V shed 6 bases and J 5 bases; nucleotides not matched to a gene: 5.

V usage is TRBV5-1 and J usage is TRBJ2-7; TRBD1 is a possible D gene (5 bases). The CDR3 length is 17 residues. The V end lost 6 bases, the J end lost 4 bases, and 26 bases lay between the germline ends. CDR1 and CDR2 (germline): SGHRS, YFSETQ. The CDR3 reads CASNFDSPHHPLYEQYF. The DNA for the CDR3 is TGCGCCAGCAACTTTGACAGCCCTCATCACCCTCTGTACGAGCAGTACTTC. Looking up the rest from reference TRBV5-1 and TRBJ2-7 gives the full variable domain: KAGVTQTPRYLIKTRGQQVTLSCSPISGHRSVSWYQQTPGQGLQFLFEYFSETQRNKGNFPGRFSGRQFSNSRSEMNVSTLELGDSALYLCASNFDSPHHPLYEQYFGPGTRLTVT.

The chain carries TRBV7-9 and TRBJ2-7, with TRBD1 as a possible D gene (6 bases). V shed 6 bases and J shed 5 bases, with 17 bases lying between them. Per germline, CDR1 SEHNR and CDR2 FQNEAQ (reference sequence). The CDR3 has 14 amino acids. In DNA, the CDR3 is TGTGCCAGCAGTCACCGACAGGATTTCGACGAGCAGTACTTC. Protein: CASSHRQDFDEQYF.

The V gene is TRBV19, the J gene TRBJ1-3; possible D gene TRBD1, 5 bases. Trimming shortened V by 6 bases and J by 0 bases, and 9 bases separated the two germline ends. CDR1 and CDR2 from the germline V gene are LNHDA and SQIVND (reference sequence). The CDR3 length is 14 residues. The CDR3 DNA sequence: TGTGCCAGTAGACAGGTCAGCTCTGGAAACACCATATATTTT. This codes for CASRQVSSGNTIYF.